Listed here are 20 T cell receptor beta chains from one sample, sequenced in a study of beta chain features in type 1 diabetes. The authors reverse transcribed all of the isolated RNA, so sequencing captured expressed TCRB transcripts. Clones were sequenced by immunoSEQ multiplex PCR, and TCRdb holds only the in-frame ones, with some missing. This repertoire shows nearly 700,000 clones, under 15% found once; its top ten account for around 0.022%. Study results and limitations: Researchers report that Type 1 diabetes patients had moderately but significantly shorter TCRB CDR3s across all four CD4+ subsets.

These receptors have no known antigen. Sequencing used naive CD4+ T cells from blood. The receptor source for this set is a man aged 18-30 years with type 1 diabetes.

This clone was counted only a few times. The V and J genes are TRBV29-1 and TRBJ2-5; a weak D match, TRBD2 (5 bases). CDR3 length: 15 amino acids. Germline-derived CDR1 and CDR2 are SQVTM and ANQGSEA. The germline V and J ends were trimmed by 6 bases and 5 bases, with 22 bases remaining between them. The CDR3 region is CSVEGFDSTGETQYF. The DNA of the CDR3 is TGCAGCGTCGAGGGCTTCGACTCAACCGGGGAGACCCAGTACTTC. Based on the CDR3 plus reference TRBV29-1 and TRBJ2-5, the full variable domain is SAVISQKPSRDICQRGTSLTIQCQVDSQVTMMFWYRQQPGQSLTLIATANQGSEATYESGFVIDKFPISRPNLTFSTLTVSNMSPEDSSIYLCSVEGFDSTGETQYFGPGTRLLVL.

The chain uses TRBV6-5 and TRBJ1-1, with 7 bases aligning to TRBD1. Germline V gene data show CDR1 as MNHEY and CDR2 as SVGAGI. This CDR3 spans 14 amino acids. The V gene end was trimmed by 2 bases and the J gene end by 6 bases; junction bases not matched to a gene: 6. CDR3 loop: CASSYETGLAEAFF. The CDR3 bases are TGTGCCAGCAGTTACGAGACAGGGTTGGCTGAAGCTTTCTTT.

J is TRBJ2-4 and V is TRBV2, with a possible D match to TRBD1 (6 bases). The CDR3 has 14 amino acids. Trimming left V 5 bases short and J 6 bases short, with 14 bases between. The germline V gene encodes CDR1 SNHLY and CDR2 FYNNEI. The CDR3 loop reads CASSSQGQSNIQYF. Here the CDR3 DNA reads TGTGCCAGCAGTTCGCAAGGACAGTCAAACATTCAGTACTTC.

This clone has just a few counts. The chain joins TRBV7-2 to TRBJ2-3, with D tentatively TRBD2 (6 bases). This CDR3 is 15 amino acids long. V was clipped by 5 bases and J by 0 bases, with 12 bases between them. Germline values: CDR1 SGHTA, CDR2 FQGNSA. The CDR3 nucleotides read TGTGCCAGCAGCCGTGGGGGGATTAGCACAGATACGCAGTATTTT. Translating gives CASSRGGISTDTQYF.

The chain recombines TRBV10-1 with TRBJ1-1; perhaps TRBD1 as D (5 bases). V was trimmed by 6 bases and J by 4 bases, leaving 12 bases between them. This CDR3 region has 13 residues. Germline V gives CDR1 WNHNN, CDR2 SYGVQD (reference sequence). The CDR3 bases are TGCGCCAGCAGCCGGGGGGATGGCACTGAAGCTTTCTTT. Translated: CASSRGDGTEAFF.

The sample holds a few counts of this clone. The V call is TRBV7-2, the J call TRBJ1-6; D not resolved. The germline V gene has CDR1 SGHTA and CDR2 FQGNSA. This CDR3 has 12 residues. V dropped 3 bases and J dropped 13 bases, with 10 bases sitting between them. CDR3: CASSFDRGPLHF. Written as DNA, the CDR3 is TGTGCCAGCAGCTTTGATCGCGGGCCCCTCCACTTT.

The chain links TRBV10-3 to TRBJ2-5; no reliable D call. CDR1 is ENHRY and CDR2 is SYGVKD in the germline V gene. This CDR3 is built from 15 residues. V was pared by 4 bases and J by 0 bases, with 12 bases between. CDR3 region: CAISVSGGDQETQYF. As DNA, the CDR3 is TGTGCCATCAGTGTATCGGGTGGGGACCAAGAGACCCAGTACTTC.

The chain links TRBV20-1 to TRBJ1-1; weak D call: TRBD1 (6 bases). This CDR3 is built from 11 residues. Looked up from germline, CDR1 is DFQATT and CDR2 is SNEGSKA (reference sequence). The ends were cut back, 5 bases at V and 6 bases at J, with 10 bases in the middle. The CDR3 DNA reads as TGCAGTGCTGGGACATTTTCTGAAGCTTTCTTT. It encodes CSAGTFSEAFF.

The CDR3: CASNPGAGGWTDTQYF. CDR3 bases: TGTGCCAGCAACCCGGGCGCGGGGGGTTGGACAGATACGCAGTATTTT. The chain recombines TRBV9 with TRBJ2-3; 8 nucleotides agree with TRBD2. Germline V gene lookup returns CDR1 SGDLS and CDR2 YYNGEE. V lost 6 bases and J lost 3; bases outside the gene matches: 12. This CDR3 comprises 16 residues.

CDR3: CASSYTMVDQETQYF. The CDR3, as DNA: TGCGCCAGCAGCTACACGATGGTGGACCAAGAGACCCAGTACTTC. This sequence joins TRBV4-1 and TRBJ2-5; D remains ambiguous. CDR1 and CDR2 from the germline V gene are MGHRA and YSYEKL. This CDR3 has 15 amino acids. V was pared by 5 bases and J by 0 bases, with 13 bases between.

This chain joins TRBV7-2 and TRBJ1-1; no definite D call. Looked up from germline, CDR1 is SGHTA and CDR2 is FQGNSA. The CDR3 has 16 amino acids. The V end was cut by 3 bases, the J end by 2 bases, with 16 bases between. The CDR3 spells CASSFLGQAVNTEAFF. The DNA of the CDR3 is TGTGCCAGCAGCTTTTTGGGCCAGGCGGTAAACACTGAAGCTTTCTTT.

Only a few counts were recorded for this clone. The CDR3 DNA is TGTGCCAGCAGCCAAGAGCCGGGGATCTCCTACAATGAGCAGTTCTTC. This sequence encodes CASSQEPGISYNEQFF. V and J are TRBV4-2 and TRBJ2-1; weak D call: TRBD2 (5 bases). V lost 0 bases and J lost 0, with 9 bases in between. Germline CDR1 reads LGHNA; CDR2 reads YNFKEQ. The CDR3 totals 16 residues.

The sample holds one count of this clone. This same CDR3 is encoded by further DNA sequences in the sample. The V call is TRBV5-1, the J call TRBJ2-7, with D possibly TRBD1 on 5 matching bases. The CDR3 runs to 15 residues. Germline CDR1 and CDR2: SGHRS and YFSETQ. The germline V and J ends were trimmed by 0 bases and 0 bases, with 10 bases remaining between them. The CDR3 spells CASSLEQGSSYEQYF. The CDR3 DNA is TGCGCCAGCAGCTTGGAGCAGGGTAGCTCCTACGAGCAGTACTTC.

This clone has just a few counts. The chain uses TRBV29-1 and TRBJ2-5; D is possibly TRBD2 (5 bases). Germline loops: CDR1 SQVTM, CDR2 ANQGSEA. The CDR3 length is 14 residues. Trimming stripped 8 bases from V and 5 bases from J, with 21 bases between. The chain's CDR3 is CSTSSGIPRETQYF. The CDR3 bases are TGCAGCACCTCGTCGGGGATCCCCCGGGAGACCCAGTACTTC.

V gene TRBV11-2 combines with J gene TRBJ2-2, with D tentatively TRBD1 (5 bases). Between the trimmed V and J ends, which lost 6 bases and 1 base, there was a span of 9 bases. The CDR3 totals 14 residues. The germline gives CDR1 SGHAT, CDR2 FQNNGV. The CDR3 DNA sequence: TGTGCCAGCAGTGTCACAGGGAACACCGGGGAGCTGTTTTTT. Protein: CASSVTGNTGELFF.

This chain links TRBV30 with TRBJ1-5; no definite D call. The CDR3 covers 14 residues. Trimming took off 0 bases at V and 4 bases at J, with 10 bases between the two ends. Germline-derived CDR1 and CDR2 are GTSNPN and SVGIG (reference sequence). CDR3 DNA: TGTGCCTGGAGTGTAGGGCAGCCGAATCAGCCCCAGCATTTT. This gives the protein CAWSVGQPNQPQHF. Complete variable domain (other parts from reference TRBV30 and TRBJ1-5): SQTIHQWPATLVQPVGSPLSLECTVEGTSNPNLYWYRQAAGRGLQLLFYSVGIGQISSEVPQNLSASRPQDRQFILSSKKLLLSDSGFYLCAWSVGQPNQPQHFGDGTRLSIL.

This clone turned up a few times. V and J are TRBV20-1 and TRBJ1-2; D is ambiguous. From germline, CDR1 is DFQATT and CDR2 SNEGSKA (reference sequence). Trimming shortened V by 3 bases and J by 6 bases, and 8 bases separated the two germline ends. The CDR3 is made up of 11 amino acids. CDR3 loop: CSASDGDGYTF. Here the CDR3 DNA reads TGCAGTGCTAGTGACGGGGATGGCTACACCTTC.

The chain has TRBV6-5 and TRBJ1-6, with D maybe TRBD1 (6 bases). V lost 0 bases and J 7 bases, leaving 7 bases between the germline ends. This CDR3 is 14 amino acids long. Germline V gene lookup returns CDR1 MNHEY and CDR2 SVGAGI. The CDR3 DNA sequence: TGTGCCAGCAGTTACTCCCAGGGGAATTCACCCCTCCACTTT. Translated: CASSYSQGNSPLHF.

The chain uses TRBV5-6 and TRBJ2-5; 10 nucleotides agree with TRBD2. V gave up 6 bases and J gave up 5 bases; unmatched junction bases: 10. CDR1 is SGHDT and CDR2 is YYEEEE in the germline V gene. The CDR3 sequence is 15 residues long. DNA for the CDR3: TGTGCCAGCACCCCCGGAGCGGGGGGGGCTGAGACCCAGTACTTC. Its protein is CASTPGAGGAETQYF.

V and J are TRBV21-1 and TRBJ2-1; the table gives TRBD2 as D, unverified against the DNA. TRBV21-1 is deemed a pseudogene. CDR3 length equals 16 residues. This chain's CDR3 is CASSRTTPSSYNEQFF. CDR3 bases: TGTGCCAGCAGCAGAACTACACCAAGCTCCTACAATGAGCAGTTCTTC.